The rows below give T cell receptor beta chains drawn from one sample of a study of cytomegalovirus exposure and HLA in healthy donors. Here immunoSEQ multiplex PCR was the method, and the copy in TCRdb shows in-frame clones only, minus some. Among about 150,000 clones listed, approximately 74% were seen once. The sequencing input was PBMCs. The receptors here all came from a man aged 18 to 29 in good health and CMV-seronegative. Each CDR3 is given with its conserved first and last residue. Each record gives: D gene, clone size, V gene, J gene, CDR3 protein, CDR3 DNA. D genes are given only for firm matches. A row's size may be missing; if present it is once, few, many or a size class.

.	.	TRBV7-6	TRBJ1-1	CASSFGGDTEAFF	TGTGCCAGCAGCTTCGGGGGGGACACTGAAGCTTTCTTT
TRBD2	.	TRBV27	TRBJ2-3	CASSLTLRTSGGTDTQYF	TGTGCCAGCAGTCTAACCCTAAGGACTAGCGGGGGTACAGATACGCAGTATTTT
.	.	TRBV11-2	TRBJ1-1	CASSEAGSSNTEAFF	TGTGCCAGCAGCGAAGCAGGCAGCTCAAACACTGAAGCTTTCTTT
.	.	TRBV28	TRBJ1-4	CASSSNYEKLFF	TGTGCCAGCAGTTCAAACTATGAAAAACTGTTTTTT
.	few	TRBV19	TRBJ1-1	CASSISPGIEAFF	TGTGCCAGTAGTATCTCGCCGGGGATTGAAGCTTTCTTT
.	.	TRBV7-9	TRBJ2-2	CASRGGGQTIRNTGELFF	TGTGCCAGCAGAGGGGGGGGGCAGACAATCAGGAACACCGGGGAGCTGTTTTTT
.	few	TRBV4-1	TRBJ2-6	CASSQDRGFSGANVLTF	TGCGCCAGCAGCCAAGATAGGGGATTCTCTGGGGCCAACGTCCTGACTTTC
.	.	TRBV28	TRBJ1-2	CASSLLRVDYGYTF	TGTGCCAGCAGTTTACTCAGGGTTGACTATGGCTACACCTTC
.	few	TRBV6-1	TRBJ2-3	CASSPGVSTDTQYF	TGTGCCAGCAGTCCGGGGGTCAGCACAGATACGCAGTATTTT
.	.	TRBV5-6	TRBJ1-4	CASSSRVRGLGEKLFF	TGTGCCAGCAGCTCGCGTGTCAGGGGTTTAGGAGAAAAACTGTTTTTT
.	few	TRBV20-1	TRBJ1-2	CSATGMPGYTF	TGCAGTGCTACCGGGATGCCTGGCTACACCTTC
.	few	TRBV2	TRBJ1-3	CASREVNLRNTIYF	TGTGCCAGCAGGGAGGTGAACCTCCGAAACACCATATATTTT
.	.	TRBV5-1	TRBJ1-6	CASSRGQFNSPLHF	TGCGCCAGCAGTCGAGGGCAGTTTAATTCACCCCTCCACTTT
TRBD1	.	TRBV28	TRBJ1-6	CASSPWDSNNSPLHF	TGTGCCAGCAGTCCCTGGGACAGCAATAATTCACCCCTCCACTTT
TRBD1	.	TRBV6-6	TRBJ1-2	CASSPATGIGYTF	TGTGCCAGCAGTCCAGCGACAGGGATTGGCTACACCTTC